Detailed here is one TCR beta chain. The data derive from a study of shared clonotypes between healthy human individuals. TCRdb's copy holds only in-frame clones and misses some; the assay was immunoSEQ multiplex PCR. The data show hundreds of thousands of clones, with approximately 92% seen just once and 24% held by the top ten. CD45RO-negative, CCR7-selected cells formed the naive CD8 fraction, which excluded terminally differentiated effector memory CD45RA+ cells. The CDR3 sequence is 15 residues long. The V end lost 3 bases, the J end lost 4 bases, and 14 bases lay between the germline ends. Germline loops: CDR1 SGHRS, CDR2 YFSETQ.

The V gene is TRBV5-1, the J gene TRBJ2-1; perhaps TRBD1 as D (6 bases). The specimen was naive CD8+ T cells sorted from blood. This receptor was obtained from a man aged 30 to 39 in good health. CDR3 sequence (DNA): TGCGCCAGCAGCTCAACAGGGAATCCTTACAATGAGCAGTTCTTC. It specifies CASSSTGNPYNEQFF.